The 9 T cell receptor beta chains presented below share a single source sample, sequenced in a study of graft-versus-host responses after intestinal transplantation (dated by TCRdb to the early 2020s). Antigens for these TCRs are unknown. The label giving this sample's time point can be read as: cells obtained before transplantation from donor or recipient. The library relied on the immunoSEQ multiplex PCR assay. Not all clones reach the TCRdb copy of this immuneACCESS table, which keeps in-frame sequences only. Checked studies attribute under half of the gap to unresolved V genes and leave the rest unexplained. The sample records 55,000 to 65,000 clones, around 93% of which are singletons. Of the sample, approximately 0.4% falls within the top ten clones. Specimen: unstimulated CD4+ T cells sorted from spleen or lymph node cells, collected before transplant. All receptors derive from a human donor who was the organ donor for an intestinal transplant.

The CDR3 loop is CASSESGSLGGTQYF. The CDR3, as DNA: TGTGCCAGCAGCGAAAGCGGGTCCTTAGGTGGGACCCAGTACTTC. The chain recombines TRBV7-6 with TRBJ2-5; D perhaps matches TRBD2 (6 bases). The CDR3 consists of 15 residues. Germline CDR1 reads SGHVS; CDR2 reads FNYEAQ. V lost 5 bases and J 7 bases, leaving 20 bases between the germline ends.

This chain joins TRBV6-1 and TRBJ1-6; 7 positions agree with TRBD1. V shed 0 bases and J 7 bases; nucleotides not matched to a gene: 9. Germline loops: CDR1 MNHNS, CDR2 SASEGT. There are 17 residues in the CDR3. CDR3 amino acids: CASSEARGQLGNSPLHF. CDR3 nucleotide sequence: TGTGCCAGCAGTGAAGCCCGGGGACAGCTGGGGAATTCACCCCTCCACTTT.

The V call is TRBV5-6, the J call TRBJ2-1; 11 bases align to TRBD2. The germline CDR1 and CDR2 sequences are SGHDT and YYEEEE. The CDR3 is made up of 16 amino acids. With V trimmed by 0 bases and J by 4 bases, 3 bases remained unmatched. The chain's CDR3 is CASSLVAGGRYNEQFF. As DNA, the CDR3 is TGTGCCAGCAGCTTGGTAGCGGGGGGGCGATACAATGAGCAGTTCTTC.

V usage is TRBV5-1 and J usage is TRBJ2-7, with 7 bases aligning to TRBD2. The CDR3 contains 15 residues. V shed 4 bases and J 0 bases; nucleotides not matched to a gene: 7. Germline V gives CDR1 SGHRS, CDR2 YFSETQ. The DNA for the CDR3 is TGCGCCAGCAGCGCCGTAGCGGGCAGCTCCTACGAGCAGTACTTC. The encoded protein is CASSAVAGSSYEQYF. The full variable domain, with the rest looked up from reference TRBV5-1 and TRBJ2-7, is KAGVTQTPRYLIKTRGQQVTLSCSPISGHRSVSWYQQTPGQGLQFLFEYFSETQRNKGNFPGRFSGRQFSNSRSEMNVSTLELGDSALYLCASSAVAGSSYEQYFGPGTRLTVT.

V is TRBV6-5 and J is TRBJ2-1; perhaps TRBD2 as D (5 bases). Trimming cost V 5 bases and J 0 bases, with 8 bases left between them. The V gene's germline CDR1 is MNHEY and CDR2 SVGAGI. CDR3 length: 14 amino acids. CDR3 residues: CASSRLHSYNEQFF. CDR3 sequence (DNA): TGTGCCAGCAGTCGACTACACTCCTACAATGAGCAGTTCTTC.

The CDR3 bases are TGTGCCAGCAGCCCAGTACTAGCTAACTATGGCTACACCTTC. Protein product: CASSPVLANYGYTF. The chain employs TRBV11-2 and TRBJ1-2; D uncertain. Trimming removed 5 bases at V and 0 bases at J, with 10 bases between. Germline CDR1 and CDR2: SGHAT and FQNNGV. CDR3 length equals 14 residues.

The chain carries TRBV4-2 and TRBJ1-4; D is unclear. The length of the CDR3 is 14 residues. V was trimmed by 1 base and J by 4 bases, leaving 7 bases between them. The germline gives CDR1 LGHNA, CDR2 YNFKEQ. DNA of the CDR3: TGTGCCAGCAGCCAAGGACGGAGTAATGAAAAACTGTTTTTT. Protein sequence: CASSQGRSNEKLFF.

This clone was counted a single time. The V call is TRBV5-1, the J call TRBJ2-7; tentative D call: TRBD2 (6 bases). Germline loops: CDR1 SGHRS, CDR2 YFSETQ. Between the trimmed V and J ends, which lost 4 bases and 4 bases, there was a span of 12 bases. The CDR3 runs to 13 residues. The CDR3 DNA reads as TGCGCCAGCAGCGCGGAGGGGCCGTACGAGCAGTACTTC. Encoded protein: CASSAEGPYEQYF.

V is TRBV11-2 and J is TRBJ2-1; tentatively, D is TRBD2 (5 bases). Germline CDR1 is SGHAT and CDR2 is FQNNGV. V lost 1 base and J 0 bases, leaving 7 bases between the germline ends. The CDR3 is made up of 15 amino acids. For the CDR3, the DNA is TGTGCCAGCAGCTTAGGAGGGAGCTCCTACAATGAGCAGTTCTTC. Translated: CASSLGGSSYNEQFF.